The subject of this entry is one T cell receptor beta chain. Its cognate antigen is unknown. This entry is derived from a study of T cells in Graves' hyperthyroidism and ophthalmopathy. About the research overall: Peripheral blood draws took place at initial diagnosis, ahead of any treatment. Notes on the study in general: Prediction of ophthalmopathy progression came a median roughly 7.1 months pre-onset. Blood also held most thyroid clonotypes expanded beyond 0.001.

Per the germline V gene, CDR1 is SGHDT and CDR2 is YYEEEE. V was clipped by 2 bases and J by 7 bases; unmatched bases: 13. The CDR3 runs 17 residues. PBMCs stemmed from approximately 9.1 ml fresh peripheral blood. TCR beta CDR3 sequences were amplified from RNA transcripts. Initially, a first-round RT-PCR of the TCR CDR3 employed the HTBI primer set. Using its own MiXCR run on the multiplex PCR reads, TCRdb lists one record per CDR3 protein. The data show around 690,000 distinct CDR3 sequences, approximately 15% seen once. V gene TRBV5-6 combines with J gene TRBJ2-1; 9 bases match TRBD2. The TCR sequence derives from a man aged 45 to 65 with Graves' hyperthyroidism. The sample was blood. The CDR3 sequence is CASSFPGGVAGVNEQFF. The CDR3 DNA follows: TGTGCCAGCAGCTTCCCGGGCGGCGTAGCGGGAGTGAATGAGCAGTTCTTC.